The present T cell receptor beta chain was sequenced within a study of a mutant IDH1 vaccine in newly diagnosed glioma. In the case of this clone: Its antigen is undetermined. The junction shows a germline mismatch at one end, possibly a read error.

Time point: week 5, during vaccination. Each vaccine dose was 300 ug of mutant IDH1 20-mer peptide, with topical imiquimod. In every donor, the tumor was a new WHO grade 3 or 4 IDH1-mutant, ATRX-lost astrocytoma. Germline loops: CDR1 MGHRA, CDR2 YSYEKL. CDR3 length: 13 residues. Using immunoSEQ multiplex PCR, the repertoire was profiled, and TCRdb retains in-frame clones only, with some absent. The sample records 39,000 or so clones, more than 75% being singletons. The sample consisted of PBMCs, taken from a glioma patient whose treatment included an IDH1 peptide vaccine. V is TRBV4-1 and J is TRBJ1-4; D remains unclear. This TCR came from a middle-aged man with glioma. CDR3 loop: CASSQERSGPATF. CDR3 DNA sequence: TGCGCCAGCAGCCAAGAAAGGTCCGGGCCCGCAACTTTT.